This entry describes one T cell receptor (beta chain). Its antigen is currently unknown. Germline-derived CDR1 and CDR2 are MDHEN and SYDVKM. The V and J ends lost 4 bases and 6 bases, in that order; junction bases with no gene match: 5. The CDR3 runs 13 residues. This specimen comes from a study of cytomegalovirus exposure and HLA in healthy donors. Study findings and constraints: Evidence from a later analysis indicated that most CMV-associated TCR beta chains looked HLA-restricted.

PCR involved 60 Vbeta and 13 Jbeta primers. Sequenced by immunoSEQ multiplex PCR; TCRdb stores in-frame clones only, minus some. This sample has over 120,000 clones, with approximately 80% found just once. This receptor was taken from a young man in good health and CMV-seropositive. The chain links TRBV28 to TRBJ1-1; 7 nucleotides match TRBD1. Input material: PBMCs. The CDR3 here is CASSSPDRAEAFF. The CDR3 DNA sequence: TGTGCCAGCAGTTCCCCCGACAGGGCTGAAGCTTTCTTT.